This T cell receptor (beta chain) was observed in a study of technical replicates of blood from a handful of donors. CDR3 length equals 16 residues. CDR1 is MGHRA, CDR2 YSYEKL, per germline. V was pared by 1 base and J by 4 bases, with 8 bases of the junction left unmatched. Repertoires were generated with immunoSEQ multiplex PCR, while TCRdb's copy carries only in-frame clones and drops some. The sample holds over 70,000 clones, around 97% seen once. The sequence was obtained from a human donor in good health. This sequence joins TRBV4-1 and TRBJ2-3; 7 bases agree with TRBD2. The specimen sequenced was T cells isolated from PBMCs. This chain's CDR3 is CASSQGGGWGSDTQYF. CDR3 DNA sequence: TGCGCCAGCAGCCAAGGGGGGGGATGGGGTTCAGATACGCAGTATTTT.